The clone carrying this TCR beta chain was counted ten times or more. TCRdb itself ran the 5' RACE reads through MiXCR, one entry per CDR3 protein. The sample lists some 27,000 distinct CDR3 sequences; over 5.5% were seen once. These data belong to a study of T cells after yellow fever vaccination. The wider study: CD3, CD45RA, CCR7 and CD95 staining defined sorted EM, EMRA, CM and Tscm cells.

Trimming at V came to 0 bases and at J to 2 bases, leaving 3 bases not matched to a gene. CDR1 is SGHDT, CDR2 YYEEEE, per germline. The CDR3 covers 15 residues. Study-wide points: Clones from primary vaccination mostly reappeared after the booster (around 96% CD4, approximately 91% CD8).

The V call is TRBV5-6, the J call TRBJ2-7; 9 bases map to TRBD2. The receptor was isolated from a young man who received the YFV17D yellow fever vaccine. The material was PBMCs, either bulk or a sorted T-cell subset (CD4+, CD8+, memory, or dextramer-sorted; not recorded which), obtained on the day of the yellow fever booster vaccination. CDR3 nucleotides: TGTGCCAGCAGCTTGGTGCCTAGCGGGACCTACGAGCAGTACTTC. Residues: CASSLVPSGTYEQYF.